Each of the 9 T cell receptor beta chains below was sequenced from the same sample in a study of blood T cells in healthy people across ages. Primers used in a second PCR of roughly 6 to 11 cycles were a sample-barcoded 5' primer and a J-beta primer mix. MiXCR, applied by TCRdb to the 5' RACE reads, yields one record per CDR3 protein. The table shows hundreds of thousands of distinct CDR3 sequences, with roughly 25% occurring only once. These same data were also listed under a study on T cells of mothers and their children.

The source material was blood. Source of these receptors: a boy younger than 18 in good health.

The chain joins TRBV12-3 or TRBV12-4 to TRBJ2-2; D may be TRBD1 (6 bases). The CDR3 runs to 16 residues. The V end lost 7 bases, the J end lost 5 bases, and 20 bases lay between the germline ends. In nucleotides, the CDR3 is TGTGCCAGCATCTCCGGGACATTACTAGGTACCGGGGAGCTGTTTTTT. It encodes CASISGTLLGTGELFF.

The chain uses TRBV14 and TRBJ1-2, with D unclear. Germline V gene lookup returns CDR1 SGHDN and CDR2 FVKESK. V was cut by 1 base and J by 8 bases, with 14 bases left in between. This CDR3 contains 14 residues. CDR3: CASSQVLSSQGYTF. The CDR3 nucleotides read TGTGCCAGCAGCCAAGTCCTCTCCAGTCAGGGCTACACCTTC. Full variable domain (remainder filled in from reference TRBV14 and TRBJ1-2): EAGVTQFPSHSVIEKGQTVTLRCDPISGHDNLYWYRRVMGKEIKFLLHFVKESKQDESGMPNNRFLAERTGGTYSTLKVQPAELEDSGVYFCASSQVLSSQGYTFGSGTRLTVV.

The rearrangement links TRBV20-1 to TRBJ2-3, with 9 bases matching TRBD2. The trim removed 3 bases at V and 5 bases at J, leaving 6 bases unmatched. The CDR3 has 14 residues. The germline V gene has CDR1 DFQATT and CDR2 SNEGSKA (reference sequence). Here the CDR3 reads CSASLAGRIDTQYF. The DNA of the CDR3 is TGCAGTGCTAGTCTAGCGGGGAGAATAGATACGCAGTATTTT.

This clonotype turned up a few times. The chain recombines TRBV9 with TRBJ2-5; 13 bases match TRBD2. Trimming cost V 3 bases and J 5 bases; bases outside gene matches: 7. The CDR3 totals 16 residues. Germline-derived CDR1 and CDR2 are SGDLS and YYNGEE. The CDR3 DNA follows: TGTGCCAGCAGCGGGACTAGCGGGGGTCAGGGGGAGACCCAGTACTTC. Encoded protein: CASSGTSGGQGETQYF.

The rearrangement uses TRBV11-1 and TRBJ2-3, with TRBD2 as a possible D gene (7 bases). The CDR3 contains 18 residues. Germline CDR1 reads SGHAT; CDR2 reads FQDESV (reference sequence). Trimming pared 1 base from V and 7 bases from J, leaving 24 bases between. CDR3 DNA: TGTGCCAGCAGCTTAGACCCGCTTGGCGGGGGCGCCACCTATACGCAGTATTTT. This codes for CASSLDPLGGGATYTQYF.

This clonotype came up a few times. This sequence joins TRBV21-1 and TRBJ2-5; the table's D call of TRBD2 was not tested on the DNA. TRBV21-1 is designated a pseudogene. There are 19 residues in the CDR3. The CDR3 nucleotides are TGTGCCAGCAGCAAAGGTCGGGCTAGCGGGGGGCCGGGGGCAGAGACCCAGTACTTC. Translated: CASSKGRASGGPGAETQYF.

This clonotype has only a few counts. The chain employs TRBV21-1 and TRBJ2-5. TRBV21-1 is a listed pseudogene. This CDR3 comprises 11 residues. CDR3 nucleotides: TGTGCCAGCATTATTGAAGAGACCCAGTACTTC. Its translation: CASIIEETQYF.

Notes on this clonotype: A much more abundant neighbour one base away suggests this may be a read error. This rearrangement joins TRBV7-2 to TRBJ1-4; D is perhaps TRBD1 (5 bases). This CDR3 is 14 amino acids long. Germline V gene lookup returns CDR1 SGHTA and CDR2 FQGNSA. The CDR3 DNA is TGTGCCAGCAGCCTAGTAGGGGCCGGAGAAAAACCGTTTTTT. Amino acids: CASSLVGAGEKPFF. The variable domain in full, with the rest retrieved from reference TRBV7-2 and TRBJ1-4, is GAGVSQSPSNKVTEKGKDVELRCDPISGHTALYWYRQSLGQGLEFLIYFQGNSAPDKSGLPSDRFSAERTGGSVSTLTIQRTQQEDSAVYLCASSLVGAGEKPFFGSGTQLSVL.

The chain has TRBV13 and TRBJ2-7; TRBD1 might be the D (5 bases). Germline CDR1 and CDR2: PRHDT and FYEKMQ (reference sequence). Trimming removed 0 bases at V and 6 bases at J, with 9 bases between. This CDR3 spans 13 amino acids. This CDR3 reads CASSLGSRVEQYF. CDR3 coding DNA: TGTGCCAGCAGCTTAGGCTCCAGGGTCGAGCAGTACTTC.